The clone carrying this TCR beta chain was recorded a few times. This sample was taken from a study of shared clonotypes between healthy human individuals. Produced via immunoSEQ multiplex PCR; TCRdb's table is partial and in-frame only. The sample has some 2,500,000 clones; over 85% are singletons. The CDR3 sequence is 14 residues long. Per germline, CDR1 SQVTM and CDR2 ANQGSEA. Trimming removed 5 bases from V and 3 bases from J, with 16 bases in between. The receptor was derived from a man aged 18 to 29 in good health. Some clones in this sample may be carry-over from other donors' samples. The sample was naive CD4+ T cells from PBMCs. Indicated subset: CD45RA+ positively selected. The J gene is TRBJ1-1, the V gene TRBV29-1, with D unresolved. In DNA, the CDR3 is TGCAGCGTTCTTAACCCCTTCGTGGACACTGAAGCTTTCTTT. Encoded protein: CSVLNPFVDTEAFF. Complete variable domain (other parts from reference TRBV29-1 and TRBJ1-1): SAVISQKPSRDICQRGTSLTIQCQVDSQVTMMFWYRQQPGQSLTLIATANQGSEATYESGFVIDKFPISRPNLTFSTLTVSNMSPEDSSIYLCSVLNPFVDTEAFFGQGTRLTVV.